This T cell receptor (beta chain) is drawn from a study of CD8 T cells in ankylosing spondylitis. With regard to this clonotype: The antigen is undetermined.

Quantitative 5'-RACE with molecular barcodes produced the TCR beta libraries. TCRdb independently ran MiXCR on the 5' RACE reads; one entry per CDR3 protein. Of over 700,000 distinct CDR3 sequences listed, 15% to 20% are singletons. Study-wide results and limits: Earlier authors reported some of these motif variants in reactive arthritis synovial fluid and blood. In peripheral blood, disease-linked CD8+ clones occurred at relatively low frequencies. Ankylosing spondylitis blood appeared to be characterized by a TCR beta motif of several highly homologous variants. Disease-linked clones reportedly concentrated significantly in matched ankylosing spondylitis synovial fluid.

The sequence derives from a male donor with ankylosing spondylitis. Specimen: blood, either unsorted or a sorted T cell fraction (not recorded which).

CDR3 sequence: CASSPDSSNTEAFF. CDR3 in DNA: TGCGCCAGCAGCCCGGACAGCTCGAACACTGAAGCTTTCTTT. The rearrangement joins TRBV5-1 to TRBJ1-1; possibly TRBD1 for D (6 bases). The germline CDR1 and CDR2 sequences are SGHRS and YFSETQ. This CDR3 spans 14 amino acids. V was cut by 4 bases and J by 1 base, with 11 bases left in between.